This TCR beta chain appears in the sequencing data of a study of T-cell reconstitution after alpha-beta-depleted transplantation in children. General study findings and limits: From newly produced T cells came most of the T-cell counts and diversity one year after transplant. Elevated TCRbeta diversity at day 60 was traced, in some patients, to surviving recipient T cells and thymic progenitors. Several hundred graft clones that had expanded were reportedly the source of alpha-beta T cells about two months after transplant.

V was trimmed by 5 bases and J by 4 bases, leaving 22 bases between them. The V gene's germline CDR1 is SGHRS and CDR2 YFSETQ. This CDR3 is built from 17 residues. Of note for this clonotype: Its antigen is as yet unknown.

A library of TCRbeta sequences, prepared with unique molecular identifiers, was generated. TCRdb fed the PCR reads into MiXCR, producing one record per CDR3 protein. The sample holds more than 200,000 distinct CDR3 sequences; under 30% are singletons and the top ten take about 2.6%. This TCR came from a girl aged 2-10 years with Fanconi anemia, due to receive a stem cell transplant. Specimen: PBMCs, collected before TCRalphabeta/CD19-depleted stem cell transplant. The chain combines TRBV5-1 with TRBJ2-1; D gene ambiguous. CDR3 residues: CASSFGQPQIRYNEQFF. The DNA for the CDR3 is TGCGCCAGCAGTTTCGGGCAGCCTCAGATTCGATACAATGAGCAGTTCTTC.